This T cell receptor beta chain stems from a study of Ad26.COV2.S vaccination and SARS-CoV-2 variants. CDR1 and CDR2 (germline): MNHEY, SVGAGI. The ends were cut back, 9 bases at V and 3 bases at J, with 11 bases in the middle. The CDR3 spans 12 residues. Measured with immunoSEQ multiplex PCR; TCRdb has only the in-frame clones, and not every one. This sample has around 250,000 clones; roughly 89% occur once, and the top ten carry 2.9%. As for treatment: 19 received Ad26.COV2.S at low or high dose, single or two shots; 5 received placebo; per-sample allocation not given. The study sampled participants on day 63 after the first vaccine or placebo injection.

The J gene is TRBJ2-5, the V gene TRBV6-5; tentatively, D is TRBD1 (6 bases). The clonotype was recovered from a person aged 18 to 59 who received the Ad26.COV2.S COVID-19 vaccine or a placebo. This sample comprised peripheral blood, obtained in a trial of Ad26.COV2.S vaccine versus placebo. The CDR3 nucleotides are TGTGCCAGTTCGTCAGGGGAAGAGACCCAGTACTTC. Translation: CASSSGEETQYF.